The 16 T cell receptor beta chains below come from one sample, sequenced in a study of blood T cell repertoires in COVID-19. This table comes from immunoSEQ multiplex PCR, and its TCRdb copy is limited to in-frame clones, with some not included. The table shows approximately 120,000 clones, with 75% to 85% occurring only once. The specimen sequenced was peripheral blood. The origin of the receptors is a woman aged 80 or over with active or convalescent COVID-19.

This chain uses TRBV12-5 with TRBJ2-7; D is perhaps TRBD1 (6 bases). The CDR3 runs 14 residues. V lost 7 bases, J lost 2 bases, and 15 bases lay in between. Germline V CDR1 and CDR2: LGHNT, FRNRAP. The CDR3 loop reads CASAPDSTPYEQYF. The CDR3, as DNA: TGTGCTAGTGCCCCGGACAGCACACCCTACGAGCAGTACTTC.

This clone was detected ten times or more. J is TRBJ2-3 and V is TRBV10-3; D is ambiguous. The V end lost 5 bases, the J end lost 1 base, and 16 bases lay between the germline ends. The length of the CDR3 is 16 residues. Germline V lookup: CDR1 ENHRY, CDR2 SYGVKD. The CDR3 DNA reads TGTGCCATCAGTCCTTCACCTCAGAGCGGCACAGATACGCAGTATTTT. This translates into CAISPSPQSGTDTQYF.

The chain uses TRBV19 and TRBJ2-3; 7 bases map to TRBD1. Germline CDR1 LNHDA, CDR2 SQIVND (reference sequence). This CDR3 has 17 amino acids. J gave up 0 bases and V 3 bases, and 9 bases lay outside the gene matches. CDR3 in amino acids: CASSIQATGISTDTQYF. CDR3 DNA: TGTGCCAGTAGTATCCAGGCGACAGGGATCAGCACAGATACGCAGTATTTT. Full variable domain (outside the CDR3, taken from reference TRBV19 and TRBJ2-3): DGGITQSPKYLFRKEGQNVTLSCEQNLNHDAMYWYRQDPGQGLRLIYYSQIVNDFQKGDIAEGYSVSREKKESFPLTVTSAQKNPTAFYLCASSIQATGISTDTQYFGPGTRLTVL.

This rearrangement joins TRBV28 to TRBJ1-4, with TRBD1 matching 7 bases. The germline V gene has CDR1 MDHEN and CDR2 SYDVKM. The CDR3 contains 13 residues. The V gene end was trimmed by 9 bases and the J gene end by 8 bases; junction bases not matched to a gene: 9. The CDR3 region has the DNA TGTGCCAGTCAAGGGCAGGGGGGAGAAAAACTGTTTTTT. It specifies CASQGQGGEKLFF.

The chain has TRBV2 and TRBJ2-4, with TRBD2 matching 16 bases. V trimming: 6 bases; J trimming: 11 bases; junction bases outside the gene matches: 10. This CDR3 is built from 16 residues. The germline gives CDR1 SNHLY, CDR2 FYNNEI. The CDR3 region has the DNA TGTGCCAGCAGGGGAGGGACTAGCGGGAGGGTATCCGTTCAGTACTTC. Translation gives CASRGGTSGRVSVQYF.

The chain carries TRBV6-6 and TRBJ2-1, with 7 bases identical to TRBD1. Germline V gene data show CDR1 as MNHNY and CDR2 as SVGAGI (reference sequence). V was pared by 0 bases and J by 10 bases, with 6 bases of the junction left unmatched. The CDR3 covers 14 residues. This chain's CDR3 is CASSYSDRRGEQFF. The CDR3 DNA follows: TGTGCCAGCAGTTACTCGGACAGGCGCGGGGAGCAGTTCTTC.

CDR3 nucleotide sequence: TGTGCCAGCAGCCCCCCGGGGGGCACTGAAGCTTTCTTT. It yields the protein CASSPPGGTEAFF. V gene TRBV9 combines with J gene TRBJ1-1, with D possibly being TRBD1 (5 bases). In germline, CDR1 is SGDLS, CDR2 YYNGEE. This CDR3 contains 13 residues. The V gene lost 4 bases and the J gene lost 4 bases, with 11 bases spanning the gap.

The J gene is TRBJ2-2, the V gene TRBV5-1; D is ambiguous. The germline V gene has CDR1 SGHRS and CDR2 YFSETQ. The CDR3 consists of 15 residues. V was cut by 4 bases and J by 6 bases, with 16 bases left in between. CDR3 coding DNA: TGCGCCAGCAGCCCCACCGGTCAGGTCCCCGGGGAGCTGTTTTTT. It encodes CASSPTGQVPGELFF. The full variable domain, rest sourced from reference TRBV5-1 and TRBJ2-2, is KAGVTQTPRYLIKTRGQQVTLSCSPISGHRSVSWYQQTPGQGLQFLFEYFSETQRNKGNFPGRFSGRQFSNSRSEMNVSTLELGDSALYLCASSPTGQVPGELFFGEGSRLTVL.

The chain links TRBV2 to TRBJ1-5, with D perhaps TRBD1 (6 bases). The V end lost 6 bases, the J end lost 3 bases, and 12 bases lay between the germline ends. The CDR3 covers 14 residues. CDR1 and CDR2 (germline): SNHLY, FYNNEI. DNA of the CDR3: TGTGCCAGCAGGGGCCGACAGGTCAATCAGCCCCAGCATTTT. Residues: CASRGRQVNQPQHF.

V gene TRBV3-1 (or the pseudogene TRBV3-2) combines with J gene TRBJ1-2; a possible D gene is TRBD1 (5 bases). The CDR3 length is 16 residues. Germline lookup yields CDR1 LGHDT and CDR2 YNNKEL (reference sequence). V was cut by 5 bases and J by 4 bases, with 20 bases left in between. CDR3 nucleotide sequence: TGTGCCAGCAGCACCCGGACACTTCCCCCGGGCTATGGCTACACCTTC. Translated, it gives CASSTRTLPPGYGYTF.

A word on this clone: The junction does not match germline at one end; this may be a read error. This chain connects TRBV3-1 (or the pseudogene TRBV3-2) to TRBJ1-5, with 7 positions matching TRBD1. CDR3 length equals 17 residues. Germline-derived CDR1 and CDR2 are LGHDT and YNNKEL (reference sequence). The CDR3 sequence: CTSSQGGQIFSNQPQHF. The CDR3 nucleotides read TGTACCAGCAGCCAAGGGGGACAGATATTTAGCAATCAGCCCCAGCATTTT.

V usage is TRBV28 and J usage is TRBJ2-3, with 7 bases fitting TRBD2. With V trimmed by 3 bases and J by 5 bases, 5 bases remained unmatched. The CDR3 spans 14 residues. Germline CDR1 reads MDHEN; CDR2 reads SYDVKM. CDR3 DNA: TGTGCCAGCAGTTTCTCTGGGAGGGGAGATACGCAGTATTTT. It is translated as CASSFSGRGDTQYF. Complete variable domain (other parts from reference TRBV28 and TRBJ2-3): DVKVTQSSRYLVKRTGEKVFLECVQDMDHENMFWYRQDPGLGLRLIYFSYDVKMKEKGDIPEGYSVSREKKERFSLILESASTNQTSMYLCASSFSGRGDTQYFGPGTRLTVL.

The rearrangement links TRBV10-2 to TRBJ1-1; D is uncertain. Germline assignment: CDR1 WSHSY and CDR2 SAAADI. The CDR3 has 15 amino acids. Trimming removed 3 bases at V and 3 bases at J, with 14 bases between. CDR3 in DNA: TGCGCCAGCAGTGAACGGAATGTGGCGGACACTGAAGCTTTCTTT. This gives the protein CASSERNVADTEAFF.

This sequence joins TRBV19 and TRBJ2-3, with D perhaps matching TRBD2 (5 bases). Germline CDR1 reads LNHDA; CDR2 reads SQIVND (reference sequence). The CDR3 loop spans 17 amino acids. V was pared by 2 bases and J by 2 bases, with 17 bases between. CDR3 DNA sequence: TGTGCCAGTAGTATATCCCCGTTCCTAGCTGACACAGATACGCAGTATTTT. Its translation is CASSISPFLADTDTQYF.

The V call is TRBV19, the J call TRBJ2-1, with 13 bases aligning to TRBD2. The V gene's germline CDR1 is LNHDA and CDR2 SQIVND (reference sequence). CDR3 length: 16 amino acids. With 4 bases clipped from V and 6 bases from J, the junction kept 6 bases outside the gene matches. CDR3 nucleotide sequence: TGTGCCAGTAGTAGACCGGGACTAGCGGGAACCAATGAGCAGTTCTTC. It specifies CASSRPGLAGTNEQFF.

The genes are TRBV5-1 and TRBJ1-2; maybe TRBD1 (6 bases). The V end was cut by 0 bases, the J end by 6 bases, with 9 bases between. CDR1 SGHRS and CDR2 YFSETQ come from the germline V gene. This CDR3 is built from 13 residues. For the CDR3, the DNA is TGCGCCAGCAGCTTGGTCAGGGGTAATGGCTACACCTTC. Its protein product is CASSLVRGNGYTF.